A single TCR beta chain is shown here with its context. Its specificity is not known. The repertoire was sequenced with immunoSEQ multiplex PCR; TCRdb's copy has only in-frame clones and lacks some. Of fewer than 90,000 clones in the sample, around 93% were seen once. Trimming stripped 5 bases from V and 2 bases from J, with 13 bases between. Germline CDR1 reads GTSNPN; CDR2 reads SVGIG (reference sequence). The CDR3 has 13 amino acids. This sample was included in a study of PD-L1 blockade in urothelial cancer. Looking at the study overall: Patients started atezolizumab at some point between 2012 and 2014, 1,200 mg intravenously every 3 weeks.

Regarding the study as a whole: Better progression-free and overall survival followed lower pretreatment blood clonality.

Time point here: peripheral blood 6 weeks after treatment start. Between 1 and 8 samples, pretreatment and on-treatment, were given by each patient. Sequenced material: PBMCs, taken around atezolizumab (anti-PD-L1) treatment. The chain couples TRBV30 to TRBJ2-7; tentatively, D is TRBD1 (6 bases). The receptor's source is a woman of 80 years or more with urothelial cancer. The CDR3 spells CAWGRQAAYEQYF. As DNA, the CDR3 is TGTGCCTGGGGCCGACAGGCGGCCTACGAGCAGTACTTC. Combining the CDR3 with reference TRBV30 and TRBJ2-7 gives the whole variable domain SQTIHQWPATLVQPVGSPLSLECTVEGTSNPNLYWYRQAAGRGLQLLFYSVGIGQISSEVPQNLSASRPQDRQFILSSKKLLLSDSGFYLCAWGRQAAYEQYFGPGTRLTVT.